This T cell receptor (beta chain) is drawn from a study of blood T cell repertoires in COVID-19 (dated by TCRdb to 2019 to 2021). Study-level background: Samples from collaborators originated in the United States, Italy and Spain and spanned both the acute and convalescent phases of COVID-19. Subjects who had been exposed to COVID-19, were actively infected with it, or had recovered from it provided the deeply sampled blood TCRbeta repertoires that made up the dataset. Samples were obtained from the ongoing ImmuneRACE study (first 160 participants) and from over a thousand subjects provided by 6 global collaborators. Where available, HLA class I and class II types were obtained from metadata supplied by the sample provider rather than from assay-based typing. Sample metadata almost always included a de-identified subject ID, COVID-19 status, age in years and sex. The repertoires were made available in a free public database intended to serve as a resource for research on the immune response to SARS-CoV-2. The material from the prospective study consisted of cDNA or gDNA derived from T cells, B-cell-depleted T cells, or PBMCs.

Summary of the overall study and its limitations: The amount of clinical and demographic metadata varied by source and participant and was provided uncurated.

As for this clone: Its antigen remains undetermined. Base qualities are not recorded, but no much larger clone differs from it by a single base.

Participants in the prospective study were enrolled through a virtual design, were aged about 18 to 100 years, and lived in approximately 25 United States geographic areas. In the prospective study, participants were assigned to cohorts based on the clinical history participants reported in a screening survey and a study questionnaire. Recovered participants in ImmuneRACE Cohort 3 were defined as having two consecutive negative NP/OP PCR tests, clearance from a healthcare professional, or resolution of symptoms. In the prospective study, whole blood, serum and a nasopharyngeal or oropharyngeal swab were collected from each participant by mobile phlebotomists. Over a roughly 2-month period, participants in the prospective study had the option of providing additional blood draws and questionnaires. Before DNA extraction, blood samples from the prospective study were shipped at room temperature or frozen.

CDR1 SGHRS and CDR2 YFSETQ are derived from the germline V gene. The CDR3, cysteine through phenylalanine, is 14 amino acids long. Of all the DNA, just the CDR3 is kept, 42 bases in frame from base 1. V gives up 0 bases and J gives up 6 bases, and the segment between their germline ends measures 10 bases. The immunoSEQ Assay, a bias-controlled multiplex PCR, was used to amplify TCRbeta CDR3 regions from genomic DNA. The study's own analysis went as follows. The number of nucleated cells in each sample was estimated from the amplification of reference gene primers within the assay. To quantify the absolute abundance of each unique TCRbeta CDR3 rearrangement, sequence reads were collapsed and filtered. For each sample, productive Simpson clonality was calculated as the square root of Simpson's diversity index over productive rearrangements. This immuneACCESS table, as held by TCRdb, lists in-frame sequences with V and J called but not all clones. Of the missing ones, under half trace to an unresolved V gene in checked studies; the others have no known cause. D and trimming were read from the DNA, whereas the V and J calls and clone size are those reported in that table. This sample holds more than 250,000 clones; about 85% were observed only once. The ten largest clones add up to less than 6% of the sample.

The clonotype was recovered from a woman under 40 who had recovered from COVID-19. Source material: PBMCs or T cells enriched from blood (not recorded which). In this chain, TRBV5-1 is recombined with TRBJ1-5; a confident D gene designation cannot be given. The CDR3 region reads CASSLGGLAQPQHF. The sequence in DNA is TGCGCCAGCAGCTTGGGCGGGTTGGCTCAGCCCCAGCATTTT.